This TCR beta chain was captured in a study of CD8 T cells in ankylosing spondylitis. Findings and limits, study-wide: Some motif variants had been reported before (in reactive arthritis synovial fluid and blood).

CDR3 length equals 12 residues. The ends were cut back, 5 bases at V and 8 bases at J, with 10 bases in the middle. Germline V gene data show CDR1 as SEHNR and CDR2 as FQNEAQ (reference sequence). The table lists this clonotype with a few counts. The antigen remains undetermined. MiXCR, applied by TCRdb to the 5' RACE reads, yields one record per CDR3 protein. The sample gives under 250,000 distinct CDR3 sequences, roughly 10% of which show up once; less than 8% is in the top ten. The sequencing sample was made of blood, either unsorted or a sorted T cell fraction (not recorded which). The receptor was derived from a male donor with ankylosing spondylitis or in good health (not recorded which). The rearrangement uses TRBV7-9 and TRBJ2-1; possible D gene TRBD2, 5 bases. The CDR3 sequence is CASSQHSDEQFF. In DNA form, the CDR3 reads TGTGCCAGCAGCCAACATAGCGATGAGCAGTTCTTC.